The T cell receptor beta chain described here comes from a study of cytomegalovirus exposure and HLA in healthy donors. The CDR3 covers 15 residues. Germline-derived CDR1 and CDR2 are SGDLS and YYNGEE. Trimming cost V 4 bases and J 0 bases, with 13 bases left between them. Study-level findings and limits: On later analysis, the bulk of CMV-associated TCR beta chains appeared to be HLA-restricted. Based on reports, TCR beta sequences accurately predicted HLA-A and HLA-B alleles for most subjects. Later analysis reportedly placed an Asian-associated ancestry cluster below the roughly 700-donor mean in N-insertions.

Turning to this clone: Its matching antigen is unknown.

Primers included in the PCR were 60 Vbeta and 13 Jbeta primers. Using immunoSEQ multiplex PCR, the repertoire was profiled, and TCRdb retains in-frame clones only, with some absent. The table lists 90,000 to 150,000 clones, approximately 80% of them singletons. The V and J genes are TRBV9 and TRBJ1-2; D remains unclear. Sequenced input: PBMCs. This receptor was obtained from a woman between 18 and 29 years old in good health and CMV-seronegative. The CDR3: CASSPYDTANYGYTF. CDR3 in DNA: TGTGCCAGCAGCCCATATGACACCGCTAACTATGGCTACACCTTC.